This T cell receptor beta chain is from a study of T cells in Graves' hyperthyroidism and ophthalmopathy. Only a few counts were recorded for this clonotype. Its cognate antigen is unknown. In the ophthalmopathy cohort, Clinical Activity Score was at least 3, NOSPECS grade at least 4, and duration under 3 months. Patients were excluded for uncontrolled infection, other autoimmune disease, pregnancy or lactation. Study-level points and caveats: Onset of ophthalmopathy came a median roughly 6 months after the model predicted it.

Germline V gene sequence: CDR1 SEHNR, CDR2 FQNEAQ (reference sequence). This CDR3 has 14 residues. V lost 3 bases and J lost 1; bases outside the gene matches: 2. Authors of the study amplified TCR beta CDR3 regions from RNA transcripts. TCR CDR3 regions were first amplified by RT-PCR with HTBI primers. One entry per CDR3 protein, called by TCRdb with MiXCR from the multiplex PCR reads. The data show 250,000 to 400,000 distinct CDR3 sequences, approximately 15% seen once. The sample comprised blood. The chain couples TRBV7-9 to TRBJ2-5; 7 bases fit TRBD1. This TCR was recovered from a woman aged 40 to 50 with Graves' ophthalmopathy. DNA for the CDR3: TGTGCCAGCAGCTTCCGGGACAGCCAAGAGACCCAGTACTTC. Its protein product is CASSFRDSQETQYF.